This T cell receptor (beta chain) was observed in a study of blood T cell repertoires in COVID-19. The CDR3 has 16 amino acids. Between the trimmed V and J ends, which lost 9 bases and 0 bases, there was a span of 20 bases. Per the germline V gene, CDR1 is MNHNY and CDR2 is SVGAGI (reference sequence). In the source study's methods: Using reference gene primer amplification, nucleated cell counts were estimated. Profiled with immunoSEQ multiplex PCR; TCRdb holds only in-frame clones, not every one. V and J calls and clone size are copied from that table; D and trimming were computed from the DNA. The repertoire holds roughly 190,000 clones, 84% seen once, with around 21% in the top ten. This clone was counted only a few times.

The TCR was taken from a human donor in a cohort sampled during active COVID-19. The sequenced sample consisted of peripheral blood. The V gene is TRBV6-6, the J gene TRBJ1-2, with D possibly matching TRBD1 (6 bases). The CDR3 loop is CASGVRRDTSNYGYTF. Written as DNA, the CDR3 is TGTGCCAGTGGGGTGCGCCGGGACACTTCTAACTATGGCTACACCTTC.